These T cell receptor beta chains were read from a single sample in a study of long-term antiretroviral therapy in people with HIV. The assay was immunoSEQ multiplex PCR, and TCRdb's table has in-frame clones only and misses some. The sample has approximately 11,000 clones, roughly 80% seen once. This material consisted of unsorted PBMCs, taken about 7 years after starting antiretroviral therapy. The receptors shown here come from a man over 45 with HIV. The CDR3 runs from the conserved cysteine through the conserved F or W. The D gene is left open where the match is weak. Clone size is stated in some rows and not others, as once, few, many or a class when expanded.

TRBJ2-7 TRBV9 - - CASSPQGDPREQYF TGTGCCAGCAGCCCACAAGGGGATCCGCGCGAGCAGTACTTC
TRBJ2-7 TRBV7-8 - - CASSDYRELTYEQYF TGTGCCAGCAGCGACTACAGGGAGTTGACCTACGAGCAGTACTTC
TRBJ2-2 TRBV13 - - CASSSDSFTGELFF TGTGCCAGCAGCTCCGACAGTTTCACCGGGGAGCTGTTTTTT
TRBJ1-5 TRBV11-2 - - CASSLGGQTYSNQPQHF TGTGCCAGCAGCTTAGGTGGGCAGACTTATAGCAATCAGCCCCAGCATTTT
TRBJ1-5 TRBV19 TRBD1 once CASSTPHGQGIFSNQPQHF TGTGCCAGTAGTACCCCACACGGACAGGGGATATTTAGCAATCAGCCCCAGCATTTT
TRBJ2-4 TRBV6-5 - few CASSYSRYDAKNIQYF TGTGCCAGCAGTTATTCGAGATACGACGCCAAAAACATTCAGTACTTC
TRBJ1-1 TRBV5-6 - - CASSLWTSMNTEAFF TGTGCCAGCAGCTTATGGACATCTATGAACACTGAAGCTTTCTTT
TRBJ1-5 TRBV19 - - CASTDTETSGNQPQHF TGTGCCAGTACGGACACAGAAACGTCGGGAAATCAGCCCCAGCATTTT
TRBJ2-7 TRBV5-6 - few CASSVGPYEQYF TGTGCCAGCAGCGTTGGACCCTACGAGCAGTACTTC
TRBJ2-3 TRBV7-9 - - CASSSYARGTDTQYF TGTGCCAGCAGCTCATACGCACGAGGCACAGATACGCAGTATTTT
TRBJ2-1 TRBV10-3 - - CAIRGGVGNEQFF TGTGCCATCAGGGGCGGGGTCGGGAATGAGCAGTTCTTC
TRBJ1-1 TRBV4-1 - - CASSSNTEAFF TGCGCCAGCAGCTCGAACACTGAAGCTTTCTTT
TRBJ1-1 TRBV27 - - CASSVGVNTEAFF TGTGCCAGCAGTGTGGGCGTGAACACTGAAGCTTTCTTT
TRBJ1-6 TRBV19 - once CASGLAGYNSPLHF TGTGCCAGTGGTTTGGCCGGGTATAATTCACCCCTCCACTTT
TRBJ2-6 TRBV9 - - CASSVVSGDPGTGANVLTF TGTGCCAGCAGCGTAGTTAGTGGAGATCCAGGGACTGGGGCCAACGTCCTGACTTTC
TRBJ2-7 TRBV7-8 - once CASSLVGTGARGEQYF TGTGCCAGCAGCTTAGTAGGGACGGGGGCCCGGGGTGAGCAGTACTTC
TRBJ2-3 TRBV4-1 TRBD2 - CASSQSGLAGGTSTDTQYF TGCGCCAGCAGCCAAAGTGGACTAGCGGGGGGCACTAGCACAGATACGCAGTATTTT
TRBJ2-3 TRBV2 - once CAVLTGSDTQYF TGTGCCGTTCTAACAGGGTCAGATACGCAGTATTTT
TRBJ1-1 TRBV19 - - CASNHHDQAFF TGTGCCAGTAATCATCATGATCAAGCTTTCTTT
TRBJ1-2 TRBV7-3 - - CASSPGAGENYGYTF TGTGCCAGCAGCCCCGGGGCAGGGGAGAACTATGGCTACACCTTC
TRBJ2-7 TRBV13 - - CASSLGRRNEQYF TGTGCCAGCAGCTTAGGGAGGAGAAACGAGCAGTACTTC
TRBJ2-3 TRBV2 TRBD2 - CASSTSGEADTQYF TGTGCCAGCAGTACTAGCGGGGAAGCAGATACGCAGTATTTT
TRBJ2-1 TRBV11-3 TRBD2 - CASSPRLAGESYNEQFF TGTGCCAGCAGCCCCAGACTAGCGGGGGAGTCATACAATGAGCAGTTCTTC
TRBJ2-7 TRBV27 - - CASSFTTDNEQYF TGTGCCAGCAGTTTCACAACAGATAACGAGCAGTACTTC
TRBJ1-5 TRBV10-3 - - CAISEFSPVDQPQHF TGTGCCATCAGTGAGTTCTCCCCGGTCGATCAGCCCCAGCATTTT
TRBJ2-3 TRBV14 - - CASSPLEGGLKIYTDTQYF TGTGCCAGCAGCCCTCTTGAGGGGGGGCTAAAGATATACACAGATACGCAGTATTTT
TRBJ1-2 TRBV10-3 - few CAISESRTNYGYTF TGTGCCATCAGTGAGTCTCGCACTAACTATGGCTACACCTTC
TRBJ2-5 TRBV7-8 TRBD2 - CASSSRTSGVYQETQYF TGTGCCAGCAGCTCACGGACTAGCGGGGTTTACCAAGAGACCCAGTACTTC
TRBJ1-1 TRBV7-9 TRBD1 - CASSPPGGPEAFF TGTGCCAGCAGCCCTCCAGGGGGACCCGAAGCTTTCTTT
TRBJ2-2 TRBV6-5 - - CASSYDTANTGELFF TGTGCCAGCAGTTACGATACGGCGAACACCGGGGAGCTGTTTTTT
TRBJ2-1 TRBV13 - - CASSQTTGLSYNEQFF TGTGCCAGCAGCCAAACAACGGGCCTTTCCTACAATGAGCAGTTCTTC
TRBJ2-3 TRBV6-6 TRBD2 - CASSYVTSGSTDTQYF TGTGCCAGCAGTTACGTGACTAGCGGTAGCACAGATACGCAGTATTTT
TRBJ1-1 TRBV5-1 - - CASSLDLAGSAMNTEAFF TGCGCCAGCAGCTTGGACCTTGCGGGGTCGGCAATGAACACTGAAGCTTTCTTT
TRBJ2-3 TRBV30 - - CAWAISDTQYF TGTGCCTGGGCTATCTCAGATACGCAGTATTTT
TRBJ2-2 TRBV29-1 TRBD1 - CSVYGTGRETGELFF TGCAGCGTTTACGGGACAGGGCGGGAAACCGGGGAGCTGTTTTTT
TRBJ1-3 TRBV7-9 TRBD1 - CASSLGQGASLSGNTIYF TGTGCCAGCAGCCTAGGACAGGGAGCCTCCCTCTCTGGAAACACCATATATTTT
TRBJ1-1 TRBV14 - once CASSQGRGGSTEAFF TGTGCCAGCAGCCAAGGCCGGGGGGGTAGCACTGAAGCTTTCTTT
TRBJ1-2 TRBV11-1 - - CASSLYQGDYGYTF TGTGCCAGCAGCTTATACCAGGGCGACTATGGCTACACCTTC
TRBJ1-2 TRBV30 - - CAWSRTEGYTF TGTGCCTGGAGTCGAACCGAGGGCTACACCTTC
TRBJ1-6 TRBV5-4 TRBD1 - CASSFDRESPLHF TGTGCCAGCAGCTTCGACAGGGAATCACCCCTCCACTTT
TRBJ2-7 TRBV5-6 TRBD1 - CASSRDSYEQYF TGTGCCAGCAGCCGGGACAGTTACGAGCAGTACTTC
TRBJ2-7 TRBV10-3 - - CAITDREGGEQYF TGTGCCATCACAGATAGAGAGGGGGGGGAGCAGTACTTC
TRBJ1-2 TRBV10-1 - - CAGGWGPPTNYGYTF TGCGCCGGGGGGTGGGGCCCCCCTACTAACTATGGCTACACCTTC
TRBJ2-3 TRBV19 - - CASTVSLLATDTQYF TGTGCCAGTACAGTTTCCCTCCTAGCGACAGATACGCAGTATTTT
TRBJ2-5 TRBV18 - - CASSPRELVAETQYF TGTGCCAGCTCCCCCCGGGAGCTAGTTGCTGAGACCCAGTACTTC
TRBJ2-7 TRBV18 - - CASSPGTHSYEQYF TGTGCCAGCTCACCAGGGACGCACTCCTACGAGCAGTACTTC
TRBJ2-5 TRBV30 TRBD2 once CAWSGGLAGPSVGTQYF TGTGCCTGGAGTGGGGGACTAGCGGGACCTAGCGTCGGGACCCAGTACTTC
TRBJ2-3 TRBV9 TRBD2 - CASSPGLAGGAGRLDTQYF TGTGCCAGCAGCCCCGGACTAGCGGGGGGTGCCGGGCGGCTAGATACGCAGTATTTT
TRBJ2-2 TRBV13 TRBD2 - CASSPRLAGETGELFF TGTGCCAGCAGCCCCCGACTAGCGGGGGAAACCGGGGAGCTGTTTTTT
TRBJ1-6 TRBV5-6 - - CASSLEGDSPLHF TGTGCCAGCAGCTTGGAGGGGGATTCACCCCTCCACTTT
TRBJ2-7 TRBV7-2 TRBD2 - CASSSLSGGFYEQYF TGTGCCAGCAGCTCTCTCAGCGGGGGGTTCTACGAGCAGTACTTC
TRBJ1-2 TRBV30 - few CAWKVPGAYGYTF TGTGCCTGGAAGGTCCCGGGGGCCTATGGCTACACCTTC
TRBJ1-2 TRBV6-9 - - CASSYTGGDDGYTF TGTGCCAGCAGTTACACGGGGGGAGATGATGGCTACACCTTC
TRBJ1-3 TRBV11-2 - - CASSLDWEAGNTIYF TGTGCCAGCAGCTTAGATTGGGAGGCCGGAAACACCATATATTTT
TRBJ2-3 TRBV10-3 - - CATLGDPGGTDTQYF TGTGCCACTCTCGGAGACCCCGGGGGCACAGATACGCAGTATTTT